The 16 T cell receptor beta chains listed next were all sequenced from one sample in a study of cytotoxic CD8 clonotypes in ibrutinib-treated CLL. Only in-frame clones appear in the TCRdb table, and some are missing; sequencing was by immunoSEQ multiplex PCR. The table includes about 40,000 clones, roughly three quarters detected once. The sample in question was PBMCs, obtained at disease progression, from a patient treated with ibrutinib. The receptor set was obtained from a human donor with chronic lymphocytic leukemia.

The J gene is TRBJ1-1, the V gene TRBV28; D not certain. V was cut by 7 bases and J by 3 bases, with 15 bases left in between. The CDR3 loop spans 14 amino acids. In germline, CDR1 is MDHEN, CDR2 SYDVKM. CDR3 sequence: CASTVQFSYTEAFF. The CDR3 DNA sequence: TGTGCCAGCACAGTTCAATTTAGCTACACTGAAGCTTTCTTT.

J is TRBJ2-3 and V is TRBV2, with D possibly matching TRBD1 (5 bases). This CDR3 comprises 14 residues. Trimming cost V 5 bases and J 0 bases, with 9 bases left between them. The germline V gene has CDR1 SNHLY and CDR2 FYNNEI. The CDR3, as DNA: TGTGCCAGCAGTACTCAGGGAAGCACAGATACGCAGTATTTT. This codes for CASSTQGSTDTQYF.

The chain recombines TRBV2 with TRBJ2-4, with D perhaps TRBD2 (5 bases). V lost 8 bases and J lost 9, with 14 bases in between. Germline CDR1 reads SNHLY; CDR2 reads FYNNEI. The CDR3 sequence is 12 residues long. CDR3: CASEPSRGIQYF. CDR3 sequence (DNA): TGTGCCAGCGAACCTAGTCGGGGCATTCAGTACTTC.

This chain joins TRBV7-6 and TRBJ2-1, with 8 bases matching TRBD2. The CDR3 runs to 14 residues. V gave up 5 bases and J gave up 9 bases; unmatched junction bases: 9. Germline V lookup: CDR1 SGHVS, CDR2 FNYEAQ. CDR3 amino acids: CASSPVPGGGEQFF. In DNA, the CDR3 is TGTGCCAGCAGCCCAGTGCCCGGGGGGGGTGAGCAGTTCTTC.

This chain's CDR3 is CASSLKRGLAGYRDTGELFF. CDR3 in DNA: TGTGCCAGCAGCTTGAAGCGGGGACTAGCGGGGTACCGCGACACCGGGGAGCTGTTTTTT. This chain connects TRBV5-4 to TRBJ2-2; 13 bases line up with TRBD2. Germline V CDR1 and CDR2: SGHNT, YYREEE (reference sequence). V trimming: 1 base; J trimming: 3 bases; junction bases outside the gene matches: 12. This CDR3 region has 20 residues.

The gene calls are TRBV2 and TRBJ1-1; a weak D match, TRBD1 (5 bases). Trimming took off 7 bases at V and 6 bases at J, with 18 bases between the two ends. This CDR3 has 14 amino acids. Germline loops: CDR1 SNHLY, CDR2 FYNNEI. The CDR3 DNA follows: TGTGCCAGCACATACGGGGGGGTTGCGTCTGAAGCTTTCTTT. Translation: CASTYGGVASEAFF.

This chain uses TRBV9 with TRBJ2-7; TRBD1 matches 7 bases. J gave up 0 bases and V 4 bases, and 7 bases lay outside the gene matches. Looked up from germline, CDR1 is SGDLS and CDR2 is YYNGEE. This CDR3 region has 15 residues. In DNA, the CDR3 is TGTGCCAGCAGCTCCCGACAGGGTATCTCCTACGAGCAGTACTTC. Translated: CASSSRQGISYEQYF.

The rearrangement joins TRBV14 to TRBJ2-7; no definite D call. CDR3 length: 15 amino acids. In germline, CDR1 is SGHDN, CDR2 FVKESK. Trimming pared 0 bases from V and 0 bases from J, leaving 9 bases between. The chain's CDR3 is CASSQEVQSSYEQYF. CDR3 DNA: TGTGCCAGCAGCCAAGAAGTCCAGAGCTCCTACGAGCAGTACTTC.

This chain joins TRBV20-1 and TRBJ2-1; 8 nucleotides line up with TRBD1. Germline assignment: CDR1 DFQATT and CDR2 SNEGSKA (reference sequence). This CDR3 region has 11 residues. The ends lost 4 bases at V and 9 bases at J; junction bases unmatched: 2. The CDR3 is CSANRGFEQFF. The DNA for the CDR3 is TGCAGTGCTAACAGGGGGTTTGAGCAGTTCTTC.

The chain is built from TRBV5-1 and TRBJ1-2, with D possibly matching TRBD1 (6 bases). Deletions cut 4 bases from V and 3 bases from J, with 19 bases between. Germline V gene lookup returns CDR1 SGHRS and CDR2 YFSETQ. This CDR3 contains 16 residues. The CDR3 DNA reads as TGCGCCAGCAGCACAGGGAGGGGCCCTATGGACTATGGCTACACCTTC. Its protein is CASSTGRGPMDYGYTF.

The chain recombines TRBV9 with TRBJ2-7; 9 bases are a match to TRBD1. The CDR3 has 14 amino acids. The V segment lost 4 bases and the J segment 6 bases; nucleotides outside the gene matches: 8. Per the germline V gene, CDR1 is SGDLS and CDR2 is YYNGEE. In nucleotides, the CDR3 is TGTGCCAGCAGCTTCGGACAGGGGCGGCTCGAGCAGTACTTC. Protein sequence: CASSFGQGRLEQYF.

Within the sample, this clone is medium-sized. The CDR3 sequence is CASSEATSGETDTQYF. The CDR3 nucleotides are TGTGCCAGCAGTGAGGCCACTAGCGGGGAGACAGATACGCAGTATTTT. V and J are TRBV6-4 and TRBJ2-3; 10 bases are shared with TRBD2. CDR3 length equals 16 residues. In germline, CDR1 is MRHNA, CDR2 SNTAGT. Trimming removed 3 bases from V and 3 bases from J; junction bases left unmatched: 6.

The V gene is TRBV30, the J gene TRBJ1-3, with a tentative D call TRBD1 (5 bases). Trimming removed 3 bases at V and 5 bases at J, with 32 bases between. The CDR3 runs 20 residues. In germline, CDR1 is GTSNPN, CDR2 SVGIG (reference sequence). CDR3 DNA sequence: TGTGCCTGGAGGGGGGGTGTGACAGACCCCACTTGGTCTCTTAGAAACACCATATATTTT. This sequence encodes CAWRGGVTDPTWSLRNTIYF.

The chain employs TRBV19 and TRBJ2-3; TRBD1 might be the D (5 bases). The CDR3 consists of 14 residues. V was shortened by 2 bases and J by 3 bases, with 9 bases between the two germline ends. Germline V gene data show CDR1 as LNHDA and CDR2 as SQIVND (reference sequence). The CDR3 DNA reads as TGTGCCAGTAGTATATCCAGGGAAACAGATACGCAGTATTTT. Residues: CASSISRETDTQYF.

This chain joins TRBV9 and TRBJ1-1; the match to TRBD1 covers 7 bases. Germline V gene sequence: CDR1 SGDLS, CDR2 YYNGEE. The CDR3 is 17 residues long. With V trimmed by 2 bases and J by 4 bases, 14 bases remained unmatched. CDR3 region: CASSVVRQGGFGTEAFF. In DNA form, the CDR3 reads TGTGCCAGCAGCGTCGTTCGTCAGGGGGGTTTTGGCACTGAAGCTTTCTTT.

V is TRBV10-2 and J is TRBJ2-3, with 7 bases aligning to TRBD2. Trimming removed 6 bases from V and 1 base from J; junction bases left unmatched: 13. The CDR3 is 17 amino acids. Germline CDR1 WSHSY, CDR2 SAAADI. The CDR3 loop reads CASSPLPGGSGTDTQYF. The CDR3 DNA follows: TGCGCCAGCAGCCCTTTGCCCGGGGGGAGCGGCACAGATACGCAGTATTTT.